Presented here are 22 T cell receptor beta chains from one specimen sequenced in a study of blood T cells in healthy people across ages. The second PCR ran about 6 to 12 cycles with a sample-barcoded 5' primer and J-beta primers. TCRdb called the 5' RACE reads again in MiXCR, with one record for every CDR3 protein. The sample consists of nearly 800,000 distinct CDR3 sequences, roughly 50% of them appearing once. Sequenced sample: blood. The receptors here all came from a middle-aged man in good health.

The rearrangement links TRBV7-2 to TRBJ1-4; D gene ambiguous. From germline, CDR1 is SGHTA and CDR2 FQGNSA. This CDR3 region has 14 residues. V was shortened by 5 bases and J by 5 bases, with 12 bases between the two germline ends. For the CDR3, the DNA is TGTGCCAGCAGCCAAACAAGTGGAAATGAAAAACTGTTTTTT. Translation: CASSQTSGNEKLFF.

CDR3: CASSRNRGQTQYF. In DNA, the CDR3 is TGTGCCAGCAGCCGGAACAGGGGACAGACCCAGTACTTC. The chain combines TRBV3-1 with TRBJ2-5; 7 positions match TRBD1. The V and J ends lost 4 bases and 6 bases, in that order; junction bases with no gene match: 5. The CDR3 has 13 residues. CDR1 is LGHDT and CDR2 is YNNKEL in the germline V gene (reference sequence).

This rearrangement joins TRBV29-1 to TRBJ2-5, with no clear D. V lost 7 bases and J 11 bases, leaving 26 bases between the germline ends. The CDR3 runs to 14 residues. Germline CDR1 SQVTM, CDR2 ANQGSEA. The CDR3 sequence is CSGMTRITTNEQYF. CDR3 DNA: TGCAGCGGAATGACTCGGATTACGACAAATGAGCAGTACTTC.

Only one count was recorded for this clonotype. The rearrangement uses TRBV12-3 or TRBV12-4 and TRBJ2-2, with a possible D match to TRBD1 (6 bases). The V end was cut by 6 bases, the J end by 7 bases, with 21 bases between. The length of the CDR3 is 16 residues. CDR3 in amino acids: CASRRTAGLKGGELFF. The DNA for the CDR3 is TGTGCCAGCAGGAGGACAGCCGGTTTGAAAGGCGGGGAGCTGTTTTTT.

The chain is built from TRBV27 and TRBJ1-6; 9 positions match TRBD1. The J segment lost 9 bases and the V segment lost 2 bases, leaving 11 bases of the junction unmatched. The CDR3 length is 17 residues. CDR1 and CDR2 (germline): MNHEY, SMNVEV (reference sequence). CDR3 residues: CASSLPSGQGGSSPLHF. Here the CDR3 DNA reads TGTGCCAGCAGTTTACCTTCGGGACAGGGCGGGAGTTCACCCCTCCACTTT.

The V call is TRBV29-1, the J call TRBJ2-5; D is unclear. The end of the DNA aligns better with TRBJ2-7, so the J call may be wrong. The CDR3 is 12 amino acids. The germline CDR1 and CDR2 sequences are SQVTM and ANQGSEA. CDR3 nucleotides: TGCAGCGTAAAAAACAACCTCTACGAGCAGTACTTC. As protein: CSVKNNLYEQYF.

The rearrangement joins TRBV12-3 or TRBV12-4 to TRBJ1-5; D is ambiguous. V dropped 7 bases and J dropped 0 bases, with 10 bases sitting between them. This CDR3 region has 14 residues. CDR3 DNA: TGTGCCAGCATGAACGGTTATAGCAATCAGCCCCAGCATTTT. This gives the protein CASMNGYSNQPQHF.

The chain joins TRBV20-1 to TRBJ1-1, with D uncertain. Germline V CDR1 and CDR2: DFQATT, SNEGSKA (reference sequence). The CDR3 covers 14 residues. V lost 5 bases and J 6 bases, leaving 19 bases between the germline ends. The CDR3 DNA sequence: TGCAGTGCTGACTCGGACTATGGGCTTTCTGAAGCTTTCTTT. Residues: CSADSDYGLSEAFF.

The chain links TRBV2 to TRBJ2-7; maybe TRBD1 (5 bases). The better agreement between TRBJ2-5 and the DNA end casts doubt on the J call. The V gene's germline CDR1 is SNHLY and CDR2 FYNNEI. There are 15 residues in the CDR3. Here the CDR3 reads CASSERLLSGKTQYF. The CDR3 DNA follows: TGTGCCAGCAGTGAAAGACTGTTATCAGGGAAGACCCAGTACTTC.

The chain combines TRBV4-2 with TRBJ1-1; D is unclear. Per germline, CDR1 LGHNA and CDR2 YNFKEQ. Trimming stripped 0 bases from V and 10 bases from J, with 9 bases between. This CDR3 contains 12 residues. The CDR3 loop reads CASSQDTISAFF. CDR3 in DNA: TGTGCCAGCAGCCAAGACACCATTTCAGCTTTCTTT.

The J gene is TRBJ1-5, the V gene TRBV4-3; no clear D gene. CDR1 is LGHNA, CDR2 YSLEER, per germline. This CDR3 has 16 amino acids. V was clipped by 4 bases and J by 0 bases, with 13 bases between them. The CDR3 DNA sequence: TGCGCCAGCAGCCTCACAGTCGAAAATAGCAATCAGCCCCAGCATTTT. Its translation is CASSLTVENSNQPQHF.

There are a few counts of this clonotype. The V and J genes are TRBV9 and TRBJ1-2; D is perhaps TRBD1 (5 bases). Trimming removed 3 bases at V and 8 bases at J, with 14 bases between. The germline CDR1 and CDR2 sequences are SGDLS and YYNGEE. The CDR3 totals 13 residues. The CDR3 reads CASSGGREGGYTF. CDR3 nucleotide sequence: TGTGCCAGCAGCGGCGGCAGGGAAGGAGGCTACACCTTC.

V and J are TRBV5-5 and TRBJ2-3; no clear D gene. The V gene lost 9 bases and the J gene lost 0 bases, with 14 bases spanning the gap. Germline CDR1 reads SGHKS; CDR2 reads YYEKEE (reference sequence). This CDR3 region has 14 residues. This CDR3 is CATHTASSTDTQYF. CDR3 coding DNA: TGTGCCACCCACACAGCCTCTAGCACAGATACGCAGTATTTT.

The gene calls are TRBV5-5 and TRBJ2-7, with TRBD2 identical over 9 bases. Unmatched junction bases numbered 6, after V lost 3 bases and J lost 5 bases. CDR1 and CDR2 from the germline V gene are SGHKS and YYEKEE (reference sequence). The CDR3 loop spans 14 amino acids. CDR3 residues: CASSSAGGVHEQYF. The CDR3 DNA reads TGTGCCAGCAGCTCCGCGGGAGGGGTCCACGAGCAGTACTTC.

The chain links TRBV6-1 to TRBJ2-7, with 8 bases matching TRBD1. Germline V gives CDR1 MNHNS, CDR2 SASEGT. J gave up 7 bases and V 8 bases, and 13 bases lay outside the gene matches. The CDR3 runs to 14 residues. The CDR3 loop is CASEPQTGQGEQYF. In DNA form, the CDR3 reads TGTGCCAGCGAGCCCCAAACAGGACAGGGAGAGCAGTACTTC.

With regard to this clonotype: One end of the junction is discordant with germline, which a read error may explain. J is TRBJ2-7 and V is TRBV20-1, with 8 bases fitting TRBD2. The germline V gene has CDR1 DFQATT and CDR2 SNEGSKA (reference sequence). This CDR3 is built from 14 residues. The CDR3 protein is CSTRAGAGVNEQYF. CDR3 nucleotides: TGCAGTACTAGAGCGGGGGCAGGGGTAAATGAGCAGTACTTC.

This sequence joins TRBV4-2 and TRBJ1-1; D is undetermined. CDR1 and CDR2 (germline): LGHNA, YNFKEQ. The V and J ends lost 2 bases and 6 bases respectively, with 16 bases between them. The CDR3 loop spans 15 amino acids. CDR3 sequence (DNA): TGTGCCAGCAGCCAATCACTCGGGCAGCGGGCTGAAGCTTTCTTT. Residues: CASSQSLGQRAEAFF.

This clonotype was counted once. The rearrangement links TRBV7-2 to TRBJ2-7, with 11 bases lining up with TRBD2. In germline, CDR1 is SGHTA, CDR2 FQGNSA. V shed 5 bases and J 0 bases; nucleotides not matched to a gene: 3. CDR3 length: 15 residues. CDR3 sequence: CASSITSGSSYEQYF. As DNA, the CDR3 is TGTGCCAGCAGCATCACTAGCGGGAGCTCCTACGAGCAGTACTTC.

In its sample, this clonotype was seen many times. V is TRBV29-1 and J is TRBJ2-5, with D hard to call. The CDR3 has 14 amino acids. V was trimmed by 4 bases and J by 4 bases, leaving 16 bases between them. The germline gives CDR1 SQVTM, CDR2 ANQGSEA. The CDR3 region is CSVVVSLLGETQYF. CDR3 coding DNA: TGCAGCGTTGTAGTGTCACTCCTGGGAGAGACCCAGTACTTC.

V is TRBV7-2 and J is TRBJ2-3; D unresolved. The CDR3 is 17 amino acids. Trimming stripped 2 bases from V and 6 bases from J, with 21 bases between. CDR1 is SGHTA, CDR2 FQGNSA, per germline. CDR3 coding DNA: TGTGCCAGCAGCTTACTAAGTAGTTTTCTGGCCTCGGATACGCAGTATTTT. It is translated as CASSLLSSFLASDTQYF.

The chain has TRBV20-1 and TRBJ2-3; 8 bases align to TRBD1. The V gene's germline CDR1 is DFQATT and CDR2 SNEGSKA (reference sequence). The trim removed 6 bases at V and 3 bases at J, leaving 17 bases unmatched. There are 17 residues in the CDR3. Written as DNA, the CDR3 is TGCAGTGCCGCTGGTCAGGGGGCTCCTTTACGAACAGATACGCAGTATTTT. As protein: CSAAGQGAPLRTDTQYF.

This clonotype has just one count. This sequence joins TRBV7-6 and TRBJ2-5; 9 nucleotides align to TRBD1. Unmatched junction bases numbered 9, after V lost 6 bases and J lost 7 bases. From germline, CDR1 is SGHVS and CDR2 FNYEAQ. This CDR3 is 14 amino acids long. The CDR3 DNA sequence: TGTGCCAGCAGGGGGGGACAGGGTCAGGGGACCCAGTACTTC. Its translation: CASRGGQGQGTQYF.